This TCR beta chain was recorded in a study of blood T cell repertoires in COVID-19. Study overall: T cells, B-cell-depleted T cells, or PBMCs provided the cDNA or gDNA that served as material.

The repertoire was sequenced with immunoSEQ multiplex PCR; TCRdb's copy has only in-frame clones and lacks some. The repertoire consists of about 160,000 clones, with approximately 88% occurring once and the leading ten covering roughly 3.1%. This sequence originates from a man aged 55 to 70 with acute or convalescent COVID-19. The sample comprised peripheral blood.

CDR3 amino acids: CASSRGQGVSPLHF. The CDR3 coding sequence is TGTGCCAGCAGTAGGGGACAGGGGGTTTCACCCCTCCACTTT. V usage is TRBV2 and J usage is TRBJ1-6; 11 bases agree with TRBD1. This CDR3 has 14 amino acids. J lost 9 bases, V lost 5 bases, and 3 bases had no gene match. From germline, CDR1 is SNHLY and CDR2 FYNNEI.